This T cell receptor (beta chain) emerged from a study of breast tumors, draining lymph nodes, adjacent tissues. Whole-study results and caveats: Tumor TCR diversity was below lymph nodes but above nontumor tissue.

This clonotype occurred many times. No antigen is known for it. TCRdb re-analysed the multiplex PCR reads in MiXCR, keeping a single row per CDR3 protein. The data show 150,000 to 200,000 distinct CDR3 sequences, around a third seen once. Breast cancer patients provided tissue from their axillary draining lymph nodes. Germline V lookup: CDR1 KGHSH, CDR2 LQKENI. The CDR3 sequence is 14 residues long. Trimming cost V 8 bases and J 2 bases, with 13 bases left between them. The TCR was taken from a female donor with breast cancer. Some clones in this sample may be carry-over from other donors' samples. The sample consisted of axillary lymph node tissue. The chain has TRBV18 and TRBJ1-5; the D is unclear. CDR3 nucleotide sequence: TGTGCCAGCAGCCCGAGAGGCGGCAATCAGCCCCAGCATTTT. It is translated as CASSPRGGNQPQHF.